Each of the 20 T cell receptor beta chains below was sequenced from the same sample in a study of Ad26.COV2.S vaccination and SARS-CoV-2 variants. Profiled with immunoSEQ multiplex PCR; TCRdb holds only in-frame clones, not every one. Of around 250,000 clones in the sample, approximately 87% were seen once. Indicated treatment: roughly 18 received Ad26.COV2.S at low or high dose, single or two shots; 5 received placebo; per-sample allocation not given. Sampling was performed 63 days after the first vaccine or placebo injection. The sample here was peripheral blood, taken in a trial of Ad26.COV2.S vaccine versus placebo. Receptor source: a person aged 18 to 65 who received the Ad26.COV2.S COVID-19 vaccine or a placebo.

The CDR3 reads CAWSLTGQRTEAFF. Here the CDR3 DNA reads TGTGCCTGGAGCCTTACAGGGCAACGGACTGAAGCTTTCTTT. The rearrangement uses TRBV30 and TRBJ1-1; weak D call: TRBD1 (6 bases). The V end was cut by 3 bases, the J end by 5 bases, with 16 bases between. In germline, CDR1 is GTSNPN, CDR2 SVGIG (reference sequence). This CDR3 has 14 residues.

The genes are TRBV5-1 and TRBJ1-4, with a tentative D call TRBD1 (6 bases). The CDR3 is 14 amino acids. Germline CDR1 is SGHRS and CDR2 is YFSETQ. Deletions cut 5 bases from V and 8 bases from J, with 16 bases between. This CDR3 reads CASRPQGHREKLFF. The DNA of the CDR3 is TGCGCCAGCAGGCCGCAGGGGCATCGGGAAAAACTGTTTTTT.

This sequence joins TRBV18 and TRBJ2-5, with 11 bases aligning to TRBD2. The CDR3 extends over 18 amino acids. Germline values: CDR1 KGHSH, CDR2 LQKENI. V shed 0 bases and J 2 bases; nucleotides not matched to a gene: 8. CDR3 residues: CASSPPRLAGGPQETQYF. The CDR3 bases are TGTGCCAGCTCACCACCCCGTTTAGCGGGAGGGCCTCAAGAGACCCAGTACTTC.

The count of this clone is one. The rearrangement uses TRBV10-3 and TRBJ1-2; D is unresolved. Trimming took 2 bases from V and 7 from J, leaving 14 bases between them. CDR1 and CDR2 from the germline V gene are ENHRY and SYGVKD. The CDR3 totals 14 residues. The CDR3 region is CAISETDIGRGYTF. CDR3 sequence (DNA): TGTGCCATCAGTGAGACTGACATTGGTCGTGGCTACACCTTC.

V and J are TRBV4-1 and TRBJ2-3; 8 bases agree with TRBD2. V dropped 4 bases and J dropped 0; count of bases not matched to a gene: 18. CDR1 is MGHRA, CDR2 YSYEKL, per germline. CDR3 length equals 20 residues. The CDR3 DNA reads TGCGCCAGCAGCCGGGCTCCATTTGCGGGAGGCGTGGGGAGCACAGATACGCAGTATTTT. Protein sequence: CASSRAPFAGGVGSTDTQYF.

The chain carries TRBV4-2 and TRBJ2-2; D might be TRBD2 (5 bases). Trimming left V 1 base short and J 5 bases short, with 11 bases between. The CDR3 sequence is 15 residues long. The germline V gene has CDR1 LGHNA and CDR2 YNFKEQ. CDR3 amino acids: CASSQGESRTGELFF. The CDR3 DNA sequence: TGTGCCAGCAGCCAAGGGGAGTCGAGAACCGGGGAGCTGTTTTTT.

This clone has a single count. The chain uses TRBV4-1 and TRBJ1-1; 9 bases are a match to TRBD1. Germline CDR1 and CDR2: MGHRA and YSYEKL. After removal of 1 base from V and 4 bases from J, the junction contained 4 bases not matched to a gene. This CDR3 is 15 amino acids long. The CDR3 protein is CASSQGDRVGTEAFF. DNA of the CDR3: TGCGCCAGCAGCCAAGGGGACAGGGTGGGCACTGAAGCTTTCTTT.

The chain links TRBV7-2 to TRBJ1-1; a possible D gene is TRBD1 (6 bases). In germline, CDR1 is SGHTA, CDR2 FQGNSA. The ends were cut back, 5 bases at V and 3 bases at J, with 16 bases in the middle. This CDR3 comprises 15 residues. In DNA form, the CDR3 reads TGTGCCAGCAGCGCCCAGGGGTGGAGTGACACTGAAGCTTTCTTT. Translated, it gives CASSAQGWSDTEAFF.

This clone showed up just once. The DNA for the CDR3 is TGTGCCAGCAGCTTTTATAGCGGGACGAGCACAGATACGCAGTATTTT. Encoded protein: CASSFYSGTSTDTQYF. V gene TRBV5-4 combines with J gene TRBJ2-3; 8 positions match TRBD2. The CDR3 sequence is 16 residues long. Germline V gives CDR1 SGHNT, CDR2 YYREEE (reference sequence). The J segment lost 0 bases and the V segment lost 2 bases, leaving 5 bases of the junction unmatched. Using reference TRBV5-4 and TRBJ2-3 for the parts outside the CDR3, the full variable domain is ETGVTQSPTHLIKTRGQQVTLRCSSQSGHNTVSWYQQALGQGPQFIFQYYREEENGRGNFPPRFSGLQFPNYSSELNVNALELDDSALYLCASSFYSGTSTDTQYFGPGTRLTVL.

The gene calls are TRBV5-4 and TRBJ2-7; a weak D match, TRBD1 (6 bases). Germline lookup yields CDR1 SGHNT and CDR2 YYREEE (reference sequence). CDR3 length: 14 amino acids. The V end was cut by 0 bases, the J end by 2 bases, with 9 bases between. The CDR3 here is CASSLDRDTYEQYF. The CDR3 DNA reads TGTGCCAGCAGCTTGGACCGGGACACCTACGAGCAGTACTTC.

V usage is TRBV10-1 and J usage is TRBJ1-4; 7 bases agree with TRBD1. The germline V gene encodes CDR1 WNHNN and CDR2 SYGVQD (reference sequence). The CDR3 is made up of 18 amino acids. After removal of 4 bases from V and 0 bases from J, the junction contained 11 bases not matched to a gene. The CDR3 sequence is CASSAKPQGHATNEKLFF. DNA for the CDR3: TGCGCCAGCAGTGCGAAACCACAGGGGCATGCAACTAATGAAAAACTGTTTTTT.

The chain joins TRBV11-2 to TRBJ1-2; 8 bases fit TRBD1. The CDR3 length is 14 residues. Germline lookup yields CDR1 SGHAT and CDR2 FQNNGV. Losses at the gene ends were 0 bases for V and 7 bases for J; bases not matched to a gene: 4. The CDR3 DNA reads TGTGCCAGCAGCTTAGACAGGGGGCGCGGTGGCTACACCTTC. Protein sequence: CASSLDRGRGGYTF. The full variable domain, in which reference TRBV11-2 and TRBJ1-2 provide the parts outside the CDR3, is EAGVAQSPRYKIIEKRQSVAFWCNPISGHATLYWYQQILGQGPKLLIQFQNNGVVDDSQLPKDRFSAERLKGVDSTLKIQPAKLEDSAVYLCASSLDRGRGGYTFGSGTRLTVV.

This sequence joins TRBV5-6 and TRBJ2-7, with 7 bases fitting TRBD1. This CDR3 comprises 15 residues. The germline CDR1 and CDR2 sequences are SGHDT and YYEEEE. V was clipped by 2 bases and J by 2 bases; unmatched bases: 7. The CDR3 DNA follows: TGTGCCAGCAGCTTTACGGCACAGGGGACCTACGAGCAGTACTTC. This gives the protein CASSFTAQGTYEQYF.

This clone was detected a few times. The chain is built from TRBV7-3 and TRBJ2-1; TRBD2 matches at 11 bases. There are 16 residues in the CDR3. CDR1 and CDR2 (germline): SGHTA, FQGTGA. The V segment lost 3 bases and the J segment 4 bases; nucleotides outside the gene matches: 5. The CDR3: CASSFQASGGYNEQFF. The CDR3 DNA sequence: TGTGCCAGCAGCTTTCAGGCTAGCGGGGGGTACAATGAGCAGTTCTTC.

The V and J genes are TRBV6-2 or TRBV6-3 and TRBJ2-7, with 7 bases that match TRBD2. Germline loops: CDR1 MNHEY, CDR2 SVGEGT. The CDR3 has 16 residues. V trimming: 2 bases; J trimming: 0 bases; junction bases outside the gene matches: 7. The CDR3 DNA follows: TGTGCCAGCAGTTACGGAGAGCGGGGAAGCTCCTACGAGCAGTACTTC. Translating gives CASSYGERGSSYEQYF.

V and J are TRBV6-5 and TRBJ2-3; D perhaps matches TRBD1 (5 bases). The CDR3 consists of 13 residues. V was trimmed by 5 bases and J by 2 bases, leaving 8 bases between them. The germline CDR1 and CDR2 sequences are MNHEY and SVGAGI. This CDR3 is CASSRRDTDTQYF. The DNA for the CDR3 is TGTGCCAGCAGTCGCAGGGACACAGATACGCAGTATTTT.

The CDR3 DNA follows: TGTGCCAGCAGTCAGGGTAGCGGGTCCCTCACAGATACGCAGTATTTT. This encodes CASSQGSGSLTDTQYF. The chain is built from TRBV2 and TRBJ2-3; TRBD2 matches 7 bases. Looked up from germline, CDR1 is SNHLY and CDR2 is FYNNEI. J gave up 2 bases and V 5 bases, and 10 bases lay outside the gene matches. The CDR3 is made up of 16 amino acids.

The chain carries TRBV18 and TRBJ1-1, with unresolved D. V was pared by 2 bases and J by 3 bases, with 7 bases between. The CDR3 is 13 amino acids. Germline CDR1 and CDR2: KGHSH and LQKENI. The CDR3 coding sequence is TGTGCCAGCTCACCAATAGCAGACACTGAAGCTTTCTTT. This gives the protein CASSPIADTEAFF.

The V and J genes are TRBV7-2 and TRBJ2-7; D possibly corresponds to TRBD1 (6 bases). The V and J ends lost 4 bases and 11 bases respectively, with 18 bases between them. CDR3 length equals 13 residues. The germline V gene has CDR1 SGHTA and CDR2 FQGNSA. Here the CDR3 reads CASSSSRGNLEYF. CDR3 sequence (DNA): TGTGCCAGCAGCTCCTCGAGGGGGAATCTCGAGTACTTC.

The chain joins TRBV2 to TRBJ1-6; 10 bases align to TRBD1. Germline CDR1 reads SNHLY; CDR2 reads FYNNEI. Trimming took 4 bases from V and 7 from J; bases not matched to a gene: 4. The CDR3 spans 15 residues. The CDR3 is CASSGSTGGNSPLHF. CDR3 nucleotide sequence: TGTGCCAGCAGTGGATCGACAGGGGGCAATTCACCCCTCCACTTT.